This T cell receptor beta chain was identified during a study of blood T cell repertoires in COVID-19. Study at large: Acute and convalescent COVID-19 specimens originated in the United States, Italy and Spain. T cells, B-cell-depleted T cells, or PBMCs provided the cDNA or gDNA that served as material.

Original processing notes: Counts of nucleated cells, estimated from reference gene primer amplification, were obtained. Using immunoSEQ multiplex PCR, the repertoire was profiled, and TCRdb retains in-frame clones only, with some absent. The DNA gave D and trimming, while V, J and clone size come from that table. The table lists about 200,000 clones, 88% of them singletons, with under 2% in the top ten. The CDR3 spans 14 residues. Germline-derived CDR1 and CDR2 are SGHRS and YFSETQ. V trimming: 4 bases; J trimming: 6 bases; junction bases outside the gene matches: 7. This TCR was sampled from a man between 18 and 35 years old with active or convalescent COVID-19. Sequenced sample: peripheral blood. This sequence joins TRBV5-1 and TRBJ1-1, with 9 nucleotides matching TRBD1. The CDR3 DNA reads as TGCGCCAGCAGCCCCACGGGACAGGGCGCTGAAGCTTTCTTT. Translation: CASSPTGQGAEAFF.